This TCR beta chain is from a study of T cells in Graves' hyperthyroidism and ophthalmopathy. This clonotype was found many times. Antigen unknown. Study results and caveats: Ophthalmopathy and stable hyperthyroidism were told apart by a 13 V-J model.

Sampled blood dates from first hyperthyroidism diagnosis, and it precedes any ophthalmopathy symptoms. PBMCs were obtained from roughly 10 ml fresh peripheral blood. Trimming cost V 3 bases and J 5 bases, with 19 bases left between them. CDR1 is SGHAT, CDR2 FQNNGV, per germline. CDR3 length equals 16 residues. Amplification targeted TCR beta CDR3 regions from RNA transcripts. The TCR CDR3 was amplified in a first-round RT-PCR using the HTBI primer set. TCRdb reanalysed the multiplex PCR reads using MiXCR and keeps one entry per CDR3 protein. This table has more than 300,000 distinct CDR3 sequences, about a sixth appearing once.

The rearrangement uses TRBV11-2 and TRBJ2-5; D may be TRBD1 or TRBD2 (6 bases each). The receptor's source is a woman aged 25-40 years with Graves' hyperthyroidism that later progressed to Graves' ophthalmopathy. The sequenced sample was blood. CDR3 amino acids: CASSFGRGGWDETQYF. The CDR3 nucleotides are TGTGCCAGCAGCTTCGGCAGGGGAGGATGGGATGAGACCCAGTACTTC.